This T cell receptor (beta chain) was obtained from a study of technical replicates of blood from a handful of donors. V was shortened by 1 base and J by 4 bases, with 20 bases between the two germline ends. This CDR3 comprises 18 residues. Germline-derived CDR1 and CDR2 are SEHNR and FQNEAQ (reference sequence). The data were produced by immunoSEQ multiplex PCR, yet TCRdb's version contains in-frame clones alone and is incomplete. This sample has about 90,000 clones, with 94% found just once. Sequencing was performed on T cells isolated from PBMCs. The clonotype comes from a human donor in good health. The V and J genes are TRBV7-9 and TRBJ2-1; D might be TRBD2 (7 bases). Written as DNA, the CDR3 is TGTGCCAGCAGCTTAGTTTTGGGGGCGGGACTACATTACAATGAGCAGTTCTTC. Protein: CASSLVLGAGLHYNEQFF.